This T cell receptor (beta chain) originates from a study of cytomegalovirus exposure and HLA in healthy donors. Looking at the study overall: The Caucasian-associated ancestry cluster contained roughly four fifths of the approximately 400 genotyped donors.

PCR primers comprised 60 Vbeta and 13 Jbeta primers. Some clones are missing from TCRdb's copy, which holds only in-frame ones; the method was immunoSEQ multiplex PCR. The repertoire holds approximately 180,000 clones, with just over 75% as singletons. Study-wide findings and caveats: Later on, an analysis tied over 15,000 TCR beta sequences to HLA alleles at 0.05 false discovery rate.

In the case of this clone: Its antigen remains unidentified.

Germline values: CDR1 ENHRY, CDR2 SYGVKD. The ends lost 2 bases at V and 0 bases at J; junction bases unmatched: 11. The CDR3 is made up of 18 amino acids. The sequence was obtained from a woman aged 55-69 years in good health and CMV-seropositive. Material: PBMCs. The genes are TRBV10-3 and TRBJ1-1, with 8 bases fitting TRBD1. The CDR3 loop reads CAISERSGGSPLNTEAFF. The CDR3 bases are TGTGCCATCAGTGAGCGGTCAGGGGGCTCTCCGTTGAACACTGAAGCTTTCTTT.